The 21 T cell receptor beta chains reported below all come from one sample, sequenced in a study of cytomegalovirus exposure and HLA in healthy donors. The PCR contained 60 Vbeta and 13 Jbeta primers. Only in-frame clones appear in the TCRdb table, and some are missing; sequencing was by immunoSEQ multiplex PCR. Of roughly 120,000 clones in the sample, around 80% were seen once. Sequencing was carried out using PBMCs. The receptors come from a human donor in good health.

This clone was seen only a few times. The genes are TRBV6-1 and TRBJ1-2, with D possibly being TRBD1 (5 bases). This CDR3 is 14 amino acids long. CDR1 MNHNS and CDR2 SASEGT come from the germline V gene. V lost 5 bases, J lost 5 bases, and 15 bases lay in between. CDR3 residues: CASSPGTHSYGYTF. For the CDR3, the DNA is TGTGCCAGCAGTCCCGGGACTCACTCTTATGGCTACACCTTC.

The chain recombines TRBV6-6 with TRBJ1-1; 8 positions match TRBD1. With V trimmed by 8 bases and J by 5 bases, 13 bases remained unmatched. The length of the CDR3 is 15 residues. The germline gives CDR1 MNHNY, CDR2 SVGAGI (reference sequence). Here the CDR3 reads CASGQGFELTTEAFF. CDR3 coding DNA: TGTGCCAGCGGACAGGGTTTTGAGTTGACGACTGAAGCTTTCTTT.

This clone was detected only once. The V and J genes are TRBV7-8 and TRBJ2-3, with D possibly matching TRBD2 (5 bases). The CDR3 spans 16 residues. The germline V gene encodes CDR1 SGHVS and CDR2 FQNEAQ. Deletions cut 5 bases from V and 2 bases from J, with 17 bases between. In DNA, the CDR3 is TGTGCCAGCAGCCCCATGGACTCCTACCTCACAGATACGCAGTATTTT. Its translation: CASSPMDSYLTDTQYF.

There are a few counts of this clone. The V gene is TRBV27, the J gene TRBJ1-1, with TRBD1 identical over 10 bases. Germline CDR1 is MNHEY and CDR2 is SMNVEV (reference sequence). The CDR3 has 15 amino acids. V shed 6 bases, J shed 5 bases, and the junction held 9 bases outside the gene matches. The CDR3 sequence is CASRTRTGGQTEAFF. CDR3 in DNA: TGTGCCAGCAGAACTCGGACAGGGGGTCAAACTGAAGCTTTCTTT.

In this sample, this clone turned up once. The CDR3 DNA is TGTGCCAGCAGCAGTGACAGGGATCAGCCCCAGCATTTT. Translation: CASSSDRDQPQHF. The V and J genes are TRBV5-4 and TRBJ1-5; 7 nucleotides line up with TRBD1. CDR3 length equals 13 residues. Per the germline V gene, CDR1 is SGHNT and CDR2 is YYREEE (reference sequence). Trimming removed 4 bases from V and 5 bases from J; junction bases left unmatched: 3. The whole variable domain, filled in from reference TRBV5-4 and TRBJ1-5, reads ETGVTQSPTHLIKTRGQQVTLRCSSQSGHNTVSWYQQALGQGPQFIFQYYREEENGRGNFPPRFSGLQFPNYSSELNVNALELDDSALYLCASSSDRDQPQHFGDGTRLSIL.

The gene calls are TRBV10-1 and TRBJ1-1, with 12 bases that match TRBD1. Germline values: CDR1 WNHNN, CDR2 SYGVQD (reference sequence). The V segment lost 0 bases and the J segment 2 bases; nucleotides outside the gene matches: 13. The CDR3 covers 20 residues. CDR3 sequence reads: CASSESTATGTGGVNTEAFF. CDR3 DNA: TGCGCCAGCAGTGAGTCTACAGCCACCGGGACAGGGGGCGTAAACACTGAAGCTTTCTTT.

J is TRBJ1-4 and V is TRBV29-1; D remains ambiguous. This CDR3 comprises 14 residues. Germline-derived CDR1 and CDR2 are SQVTM and ANQGSEA. V was pared by 4 bases and J by 6 bases, with 15 bases between. CDR3 in DNA: TGCAGCGTTGGGATAGGAGTAGAAGATGAAAAACTGTTTTTT. This encodes CSVGIGVEDEKLFF.

The V call is TRBV9, the J call TRBJ2-1; 10 nucleotides align to TRBD2. The germline gives CDR1 SGDLS, CDR2 YYNGEE. V lost 6 bases, J lost 5 bases, and 5 bases stayed unmatched. The CDR3 runs to 14 residues. The chain's CDR3 is CASTTSGEDNEQFF. The CDR3 DNA reads as TGTGCCAGCACCACTAGCGGGGAGGACAATGAGCAGTTCTTC.

The CDR3 nucleotides are TGTGCCAGCAGCCCCCGAGCGGTTAGTGCGTCTGGGGCCAACGTCCTGACTTTC. Its translation: CASSPRAVSASGANVLTF. This chain links TRBV7-8 with TRBJ2-6; D might be TRBD2 (5 bases). The CDR3 spans 18 residues. The V gene lost 5 bases and the J gene lost 1 base, with 18 bases spanning the gap. CDR1 is SGHVS and CDR2 is FQNEAQ in the germline V gene.

The gene calls are TRBV5-6 and TRBJ2-3; D call uncertain. V was pared by 2 bases and J by 2 bases, with 15 bases between. The CDR3 is made up of 16 amino acids. Germline V gene sequence: CDR1 SGHDT, CDR2 YYEEEE. This chain's CDR3 is CASSFPSWPNTDTQYF. CDR3 in DNA: TGTGCCAGCAGCTTCCCTTCGTGGCCAAACACAGATACGCAGTATTTT.

CDR3 amino acids: CASSEWGGSSYNEQFF. In DNA, the CDR3 is TGTGCCAGCAGTGAATGGGGGGGGAGCTCCTACAATGAGCAGTTCTTC. This chain joins TRBV2 and TRBJ2-1, with 7 bases identical to TRBD2. The CDR3 has 16 residues. Trimming removed 2 bases from V and 0 bases from J; junction bases left unmatched: 4. The germline CDR1 and CDR2 sequences are SNHLY and FYNNEI.

This clone was seen a few times. The J gene is TRBJ2-3, the V gene TRBV4-1; D is unresolved. Trimming took 3 bases from V and 2 from J, leaving 9 bases between them. From germline, CDR1 is MGHRA and CDR2 YSYEKL. The CDR3 is 14 residues long. In DNA, the CDR3 is TGCGCCAGCAGCCAGTACGGGTCCACAGATACGCAGTATTTT. It encodes CASSQYGSTDTQYF.

The rearrangement uses TRBV28 and TRBJ2-3; TRBD1 might be the D (6 bases). Trimming stripped 4 bases from V and 6 bases from J, with 11 bases between. CDR3 length: 13 amino acids. Per the germline V gene, CDR1 is MDHEN and CDR2 is SYDVKM. The CDR3 is CASSWGLGDTQYF. DNA of the CDR3: TGTGCCAGCAGTTGGGGGCTAGGGGATACGCAGTATTTT. Variable domain in full (rest from reference TRBV28 and TRBJ2-3): DVKVTQSSRYLVKRTGEKVFLECVQDMDHENMFWYRQDPGLGLRLIYFSYDVKMKEKGDIPEGYSVSREKKERFSLILESASTNQTSMYLCASSWGLGDTQYFGPGTRLTVL.

The V and J genes are TRBV6-5 and TRBJ1-2; no reliable D call. From germline, CDR1 is MNHEY and CDR2 SVGAGI. CDR3 length: 13 residues. The V gene lost 4 bases and the J gene lost 1 base, with 7 bases spanning the gap. In DNA form, the CDR3 reads TGTGCCAGCAGTTTTCAGTTTAACTATGGCTACACCTTC. This codes for CASSFQFNYGYTF.

The rearrangement uses TRBV2 and TRBJ2-1, with 13 bases fitting TRBD2. CDR1 is SNHLY, CDR2 FYNNEI, per germline. The junction had 6 bases not matched to a gene; V was cut back by 4 bases and J by 9 bases. The length of the CDR3 is 15 residues. CDR3 amino acids: CASSARLAGGAEQFF. CDR3 DNA: TGTGCCAGCAGTGCCCGACTAGCGGGGGGAGCTGAGCAGTTCTTC.

A few counts support this clone. The V and J genes are TRBV12-2 and TRBJ2-7; the listed D gene, TRBD1, was not tested against the DNA. TRBV12-2 is a pseudogene. The CDR3 consists of 15 residues. In DNA form, the CDR3 reads TGTGCAAGTCGCTACCCCGGGCAGGGGTGTTACGAGCAGTACTTC. Residues: CASRYPGQGCYEQYF.

J is TRBJ2-7 and V is TRBV7-8; no clear D gene. Per the germline V gene, CDR1 is SGHVS and CDR2 is FQNEAQ. This CDR3 region has 15 residues. V was clipped by 0 bases and J by 2 bases, with 11 bases between them. CDR3: CASSLAGGPTYEQYF. The CDR3, as DNA: TGTGCCAGCAGCTTAGCCGGTGGGCCAACCTACGAGCAGTACTTC.

This sequence joins TRBV6-1 and TRBJ2-3; D may be TRBD2 (5 bases). Per germline, CDR1 MNHNS and CDR2 SASEGT. The V end was cut by 7 bases, the J end by 0 bases, with 11 bases between. The CDR3 is 14 amino acids. The CDR3 loop is CASTYRGSTDTQYF. The CDR3 DNA sequence: TGTGCCAGCACCTACCGGGGAAGCACAGATACGCAGTATTTT.

The chain links TRBV6-7 to TRBJ1-5; D is perhaps TRBD1 (6 bases). TRBV6-7 is noted as an ORF with a role that remains uncertain. Trimming removed 7 bases from V and 0 bases from J, with 22 bases in between. The CDR3 is made up of 18 amino acids. The CDR3 bases are TGTGCCAGCATTTCGGGGGGGGCCGGATCCTATAGCAATCAGCCCCAGCATTTT. As protein: CASISGGAGSYSNQPQHF.

The chain recombines TRBV29-1 with TRBJ2-3; the match to TRBD2 covers 9 bases. Trimming took 4 bases from V and 7 from J; bases not matched to a gene: 6. Germline V CDR1 and CDR2: SQVTM, ANQGSEA. The CDR3 extends over 13 amino acids. CDR3 sequence: CSVVAGAMYTQYF. Here the CDR3 DNA reads TGCAGCGTTGTAGCGGGGGCCATGTATACGCAGTATTTT.

CDR3 sequence: CASSQRRQGLTHGYTF. The CDR3 DNA reads as TGTGCCAGCAGCCAAAGAAGACAGGGTCTCACCCATGGCTACACCTTC. This sequence joins TRBV4-2 and TRBJ1-2, with 7 bases aligning to TRBD1. The J segment lost 6 bases and the V segment lost 2 bases, leaving 12 bases of the junction unmatched. Germline-derived CDR1 and CDR2 are LGHNA and YNFKEQ. The CDR3 runs to 16 residues.